What follows are 15 T cell receptor beta chains derived from one specimen sequenced in a study of blood T cell repertoires in COVID-19. This table comes from immunoSEQ multiplex PCR, and its TCRdb copy is limited to in-frame clones, with some not included. There are approximately 140,000 clones in the sample; around 80% occur only once, and 10% to 15% lies in the top ten. Input material: peripheral blood. All receptors derive from a man aged 55 to 70 with active or convalescent COVID-19.

The rearrangement links TRBV12-3 or TRBV12-4 to TRBJ2-7; D possibly corresponds to TRBD1 (6 bases). V was clipped by 5 bases and J by 3 bases, with 11 bases between them. The CDR3 has 13 residues. The CDR3 protein is CASSPGAHYEQYF. Here the CDR3 DNA reads TGTGCCAGCAGTCCAGGGGCCCACTACGAGCAGTACTTC.

V is TRBV18 and J is TRBJ2-7, with 9 bases lining up with TRBD1. CDR1 and CDR2 (germline): KGHSH, LQKENI. V lost 5 bases and J lost 2; bases outside the gene matches: 7. This CDR3 comprises 15 residues. The CDR3 is CASSSGQGTAYEQYF. CDR3 DNA: TGTGCCAGCTCATCCGGACAGGGGACGGCCTACGAGCAGTACTTC. Drawing the rest from reference TRBV18 and TRBJ2-7, the complete variable domain is NAGVMQNPRHLVRRRGQEARLRCSPMKGHSHVYWYRQLPEEGLKFMVYLQKENIIDESGMPKERFSAEFPKEGPSILRIQQVVRGDSAAYFCASSSGQGTAYEQYFGPGTRLTVT.

The genes are TRBV27 and TRBJ2-1; 11 bases match TRBD2. The CDR3 covers 17 residues. Germline V gives CDR1 MNHEY, CDR2 SMNVEV (reference sequence). The V gene end was trimmed by 1 base and the J gene end by 5 bases; junction bases not matched to a gene: 7. This chain's CDR3 is CASSLFGGTSGNNEQFF. CDR3 coding DNA: TGTGCCAGCAGTTTATTCGGGGGGACTAGCGGTAACAATGAGCAGTTCTTC.

The chain combines TRBV19 with TRBJ1-3; D gene unclear. The V gene lost 10 bases and the J gene lost 0 bases, with 16 bases spanning the gap. The CDR3 runs 15 residues. The V gene's germline CDR1 is LNHDA and CDR2 SQIVND (reference sequence). The CDR3 nucleotides read TGTGCCACCTCAAAGTTATCCAGCTCTGGAAACACCATATATTTT. Translating gives CATSKLSSSGNTIYF.

This chain connects TRBV3-1 (or the pseudogene TRBV3-2) to TRBJ2-2, with D unresolved. The length of the CDR3 is 15 residues. The germline CDR1 and CDR2 sequences are LGHDT and YNNKEL (reference sequence). The V and J ends lost 4 bases and 7 bases respectively, with 16 bases between them. CDR3 amino acids: CASSLEPMNSGELFF. The CDR3 nucleotides are TGTGCCAGCAGCCTTGAACCGATGAATAGCGGGGAGCTGTTTTTT.

The chain has TRBV4-1 and TRBJ2-7, with 10 bases that match TRBD2. The ends lost 3 bases at V and 3 bases at J; junction bases unmatched: 11. The CDR3 has 17 amino acids. Per the germline V gene, CDR1 is MGHRA and CDR2 is YSYEKL. The DNA for the CDR3 is TGCGCCAGCAGCCAGGGTAGTGGGACTAGCGCTTACTACGAGCAGTACTTC. This gives the protein CASSQGSGTSAYYEQYF.

The chain couples TRBV4-3 to TRBJ1-1; D uncertain. The CDR3 has 15 residues. The V gene's germline CDR1 is LGHNA and CDR2 YSLEER. V lost 1 base and J 0 bases, leaving 9 bases between the germline ends. The CDR3 coding sequence is TGCGCCAGCAGCCAAGTCGGAGGCCTGAACACTGAAGCTTTCTTT. It is translated as CASSQVGGLNTEAFF.

V and J are TRBV2 and TRBJ2-7, with 7 bases identical to TRBD2. The CDR3 contains 13 residues. V was clipped by 7 bases and J by 1 base; unmatched bases: 4. Germline V gene lookup returns CDR1 SNHLY and CDR2 FYNNEI. For the CDR3, the DNA is TGTGCCAGCAACGGGCGGGAGTCCTACGAGCAGTACTTC. Its protein product is CASNGRESYEQYF.

The gene calls are TRBV5-1 and TRBJ2-1; tentative D call: TRBD2 (5 bases). V lost 4 bases and J lost 5, with 10 bases in between. Germline CDR1 is SGHRS and CDR2 is YFSETQ. The CDR3 runs 13 residues. The CDR3 region is CASSPSGNNEQFF. The DNA for the CDR3 is TGCGCCAGCAGCCCCAGCGGTAACAATGAGCAGTTCTTC.

This chain connects TRBV5-6 to TRBJ2-1; 11 bases are shared with TRBD1. The CDR3 sequence is 16 residues long. The J segment lost 6 bases and the V segment lost 1 base, leaving 6 bases of the junction unmatched. Germline CDR1 reads SGHDT; CDR2 reads YYEEEE. DNA of the CDR3: TGTGCCAGCAGCTTGCGCTCCGGGACAGGGGGCAATGAGCAGTTCTTC. It specifies CASSLRSGTGGNEQFF.

V gene TRBV27 combines with J gene TRBJ2-7, with D perhaps matching TRBD1 (6 bases). There are 15 residues in the CDR3. Germline values: CDR1 MNHEY, CDR2 SMNVEV (reference sequence). The V and J ends lost 5 bases and 0 bases respectively, with 14 bases between them. DNA for the CDR3: TGTGCCAGCAGTCTCGAGACAGGCCGCTCCTACGAGCAGTACTTC. It codes for CASSLETGRSYEQYF.

This chain connects TRBV5-4 to TRBJ2-1, with 10 bases matching TRBD2. Germline values: CDR1 SGHNT, CDR2 YYREEE (reference sequence). V lost 3 bases to trimming and J lost 7 bases; unmatched junction nucleotides: 10. The CDR3 is 16 amino acids. The CDR3 sequence is CASSSSSGRTLNEQFF. As DNA, the CDR3 is TGTGCCAGCAGCTCCTCTAGCGGGAGAACCCTTAATGAGCAGTTCTTC. The full variable domain, with the rest looked up from reference TRBV5-4 and TRBJ2-1, is ETGVTQSPTHLIKTRGQQVTLRCSSQSGHNTVSWYQQALGQGPQFIFQYYREEENGRGNFPPRFSGLQFPNYSSELNVNALELDDSALYLCASSSSSGRTLNEQFFGPGTRLTVL.

The gene calls are TRBV28 and TRBJ1-2; unclear D gene. Germline loops: CDR1 MDHEN, CDR2 SYDVKM. V was clipped by 10 bases and J by 8 bases, with 14 bases between them. The CDR3 is made up of 11 amino acids. The CDR3 nucleotides read TGTGCCACCGGCCGTGAGGCCGGCTACACCTTC. Its protein product is CATGREAGYTF.

This sequence joins TRBV18 and TRBJ2-3, with a tentative D call TRBD1 (5 bases). The CDR3 contains 15 residues. The germline gives CDR1 KGHSH, CDR2 LQKENI. V lost 3 bases and J 0 bases, leaving 10 bases between the germline ends. CDR3 region: CASSPRQSSTDTQYF. The CDR3 bases are TGTGCCAGCTCACCCCGACAGAGTAGCACAGATACGCAGTATTTT.

A note on this clone: Other DNA sequences from this sample encode an identical CDR3 as well. The J gene is TRBJ2-7, the V gene TRBV9; 8 nucleotides align to TRBD1. Germline CDR1 reads SGDLS; CDR2 reads YYNGEE. V dropped 0 bases and J dropped 2; count of bases not matched to a gene: 4. The CDR3 sequence is 15 residues long. CDR3 nucleotides: TGTGCCAGCAGCGTAGGGGGGACAGGAACCTACGAGCAGTACTTC. This sequence encodes CASSVGGTGTYEQYF.